The entry that follows covers one T cell receptor beta chain sequence. A single record per CDR3 protein comes from TCRdb applying MiXCR to the 5' RACE reads. The profile shows over 450,000 distinct CDR3 sequences, roughly 22% of them singletons. This sample was taken from a study of T-cell memory formation after mild COVID-19. CDR1 and CDR2 (germline): SGDLS, YYNGEE. The CDR3 length is 17 residues. Losses at the gene ends were 1 base for V and 0 bases for J; bases not matched to a gene: 5. The receptor's source is an adult woman who had mild COVID-19 (a few samples of this study predate the infection). Cell type and time point are not known. The chain is built from TRBV9 and TRBJ2-2, with 8 bases identical to TRBD2. Sequenced material: PBMCs or a T cell subset sorted from them (not recorded which). CDR3 sequence (DNA): TGTGCCAGCAGCGTAACCCGGGGGGGCGCGAACACCGGGGAGCTGTTTTTT. Its protein product is CASSVTRGGANTGELFF.